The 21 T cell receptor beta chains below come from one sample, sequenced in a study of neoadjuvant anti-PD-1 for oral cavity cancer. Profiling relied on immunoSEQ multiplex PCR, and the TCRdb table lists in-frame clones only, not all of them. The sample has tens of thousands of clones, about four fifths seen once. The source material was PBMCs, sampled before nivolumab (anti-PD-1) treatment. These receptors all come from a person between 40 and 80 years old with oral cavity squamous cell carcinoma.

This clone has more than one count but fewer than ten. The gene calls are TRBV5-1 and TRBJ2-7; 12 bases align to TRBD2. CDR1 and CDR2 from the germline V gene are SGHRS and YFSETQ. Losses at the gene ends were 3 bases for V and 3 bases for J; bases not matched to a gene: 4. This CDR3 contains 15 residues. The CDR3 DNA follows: TGCGCCAGCAGCTCCCGACTAGCGGGGGACTACGAGCAGTACTTC. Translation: CASSSRLAGDYEQYF. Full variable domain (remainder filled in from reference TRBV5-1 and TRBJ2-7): KAGVTQTPRYLIKTRGQQVTLSCSPISGHRSVSWYQQTPGQGLQFLFEYFSETQRNKGNFPGRFSGRQFSNSRSEMNVSTLELGDSALYLCASSSRLAGDYEQYFGPGTRLTVT.

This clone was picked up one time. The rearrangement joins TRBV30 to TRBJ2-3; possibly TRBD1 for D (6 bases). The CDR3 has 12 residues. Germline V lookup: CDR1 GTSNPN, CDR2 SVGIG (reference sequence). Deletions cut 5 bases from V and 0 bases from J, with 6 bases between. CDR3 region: CAWGQSTDTQYF. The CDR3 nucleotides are TGTGCCTGGGGACAGAGCACAGATACGCAGTATTTT.

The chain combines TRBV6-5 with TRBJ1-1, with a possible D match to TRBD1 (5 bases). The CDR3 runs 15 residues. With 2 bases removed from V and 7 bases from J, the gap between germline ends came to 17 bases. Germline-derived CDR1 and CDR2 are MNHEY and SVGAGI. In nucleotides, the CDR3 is TGTGCCAGCAGTTACGACGGTTGGGGGAGCCGTGAAGCTTTCTTT. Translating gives CASSYDGWGSREAFF.

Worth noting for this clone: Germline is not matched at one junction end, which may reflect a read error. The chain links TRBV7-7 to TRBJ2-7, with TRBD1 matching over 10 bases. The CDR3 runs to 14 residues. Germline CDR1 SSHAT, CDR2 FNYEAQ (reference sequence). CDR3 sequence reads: CASSSGQGDPEQYF. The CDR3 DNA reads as TGTGCTAGCAGCTCCGGACAGGGGGATCCCGAGCAGTACTTC. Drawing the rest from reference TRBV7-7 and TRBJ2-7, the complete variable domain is GAGVSQSPRYKVTKRGQDVTLRCDPISSHATLYWYQQALGQGPEFLTYFNYEAQPDKSGLPSDRFSAERPEGSISTLTIQRTEQRDSAMYRCASSSGQGDPEQYFGPGTRLTVT.

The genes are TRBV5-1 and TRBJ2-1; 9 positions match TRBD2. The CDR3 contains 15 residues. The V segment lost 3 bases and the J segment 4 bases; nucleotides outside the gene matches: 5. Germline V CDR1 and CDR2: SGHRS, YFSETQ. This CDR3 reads CASSSGGGAYNEQFF. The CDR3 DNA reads TGCGCCAGCAGCTCGGGCGGGGGGGCGTACAATGAGCAGTTCTTC.

The CDR3 DNA is TGTGCCTGGATGGCCGTCTACATGAACACTGAAGCTTTCTTT. Its translation: CAWMAVYMNTEAFF. V is TRBV30 and J is TRBJ1-1; the D is unclear. V lost 4 bases and J lost 0, with 12 bases in between. CDR1 is GTSNPN and CDR2 is SVGIG in the germline V gene (reference sequence). This CDR3 is 14 amino acids long.

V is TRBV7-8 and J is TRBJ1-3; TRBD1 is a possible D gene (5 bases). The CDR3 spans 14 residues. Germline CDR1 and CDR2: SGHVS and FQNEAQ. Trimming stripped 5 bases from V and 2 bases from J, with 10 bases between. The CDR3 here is CASSPRGAGNTIYF. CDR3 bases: TGTGCCAGCAGCCCTCGAGGGGCTGGAAACACCATATATTTT.

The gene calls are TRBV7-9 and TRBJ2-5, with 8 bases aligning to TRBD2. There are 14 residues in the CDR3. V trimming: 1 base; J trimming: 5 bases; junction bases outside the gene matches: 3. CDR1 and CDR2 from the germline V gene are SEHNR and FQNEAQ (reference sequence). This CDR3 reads CASSLGSGSETQYF. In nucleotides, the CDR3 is TGTGCCAGCAGCTTAGGAAGCGGGAGTGAGACCCAGTACTTC.

Written as DNA, the CDR3 is TGTGCCAGCAGCCCATATCGGGACAGGGTTACAGATACGCAGTATTTT. Protein sequence: CASSPYRDRVTDTQYF. The chain has TRBV27 and TRBJ2-3; TRBD1 aligns across 9 bases. Trimming removed 6 bases from V and 3 bases from J; junction bases left unmatched: 10. Per germline, CDR1 MNHEY and CDR2 SMNVEV (reference sequence). The CDR3 has 16 amino acids.

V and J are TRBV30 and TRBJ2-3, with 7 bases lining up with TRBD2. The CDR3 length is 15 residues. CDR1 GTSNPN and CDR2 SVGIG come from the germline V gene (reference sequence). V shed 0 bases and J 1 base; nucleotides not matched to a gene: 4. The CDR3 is CAWSVPAGGTDTQYF. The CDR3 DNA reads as TGTGCCTGGAGTGTACCGGCGGGGGGCACAGATACGCAGTATTTT.

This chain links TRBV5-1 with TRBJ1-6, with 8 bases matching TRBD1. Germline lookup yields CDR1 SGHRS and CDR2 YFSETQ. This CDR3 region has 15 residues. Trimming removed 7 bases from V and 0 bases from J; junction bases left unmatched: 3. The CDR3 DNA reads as TGCGCCAGCCGGGACAGGAGCTCCTATAATTCACCCCTCCACTTT. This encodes CASRDRSSYNSPLHF.

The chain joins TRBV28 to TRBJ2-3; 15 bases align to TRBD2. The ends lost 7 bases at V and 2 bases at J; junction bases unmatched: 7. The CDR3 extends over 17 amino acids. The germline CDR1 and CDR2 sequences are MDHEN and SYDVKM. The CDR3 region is CASNLGLAGGSTDTQYF. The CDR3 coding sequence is TGTGCCAGCAACTTAGGACTAGCGGGAGGGTCCACAGATACGCAGTATTTT.

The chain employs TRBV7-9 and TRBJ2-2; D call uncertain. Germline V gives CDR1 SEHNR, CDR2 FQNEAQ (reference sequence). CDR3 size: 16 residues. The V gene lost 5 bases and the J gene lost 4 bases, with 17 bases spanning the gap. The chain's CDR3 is CASSPFRDSATGELFF. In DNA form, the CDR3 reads TGTGCCAGCAGCCCCTTTAGGGATTCTGCCACCGGGGAGCTGTTTTTT.

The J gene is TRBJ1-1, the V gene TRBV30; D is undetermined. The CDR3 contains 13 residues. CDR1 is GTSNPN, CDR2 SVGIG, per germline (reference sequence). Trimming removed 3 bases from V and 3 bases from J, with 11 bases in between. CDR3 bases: TGTGCCTGGAGCTTGACATTACACACTGAAGCTTTCTTT. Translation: CAWSLTLHTEAFF.

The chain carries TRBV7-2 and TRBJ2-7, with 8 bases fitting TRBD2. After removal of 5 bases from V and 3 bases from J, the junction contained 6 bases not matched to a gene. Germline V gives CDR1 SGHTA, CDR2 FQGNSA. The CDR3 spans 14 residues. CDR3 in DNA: TGTGCCAGCAGCCGTGGACTAGCAGGCTACGAGCAGTACTTC. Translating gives CASSRGLAGYEQYF.

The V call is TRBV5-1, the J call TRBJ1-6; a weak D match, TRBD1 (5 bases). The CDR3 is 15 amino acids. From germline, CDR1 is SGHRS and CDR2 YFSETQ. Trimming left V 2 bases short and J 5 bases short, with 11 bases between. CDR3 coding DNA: TGCGCCAGCAGCTTCCGGGGCCTTAATAATTCACCCCTCCACTTT. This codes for CASSFRGLNNSPLHF.

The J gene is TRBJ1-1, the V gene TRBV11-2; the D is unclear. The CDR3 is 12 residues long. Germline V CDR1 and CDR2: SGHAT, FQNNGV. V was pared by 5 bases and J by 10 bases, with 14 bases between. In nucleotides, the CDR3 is TGTGCCAGCAGCGTTAGGTTTGCGGGAGCTTTCTTT. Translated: CASSVRFAGAFF.

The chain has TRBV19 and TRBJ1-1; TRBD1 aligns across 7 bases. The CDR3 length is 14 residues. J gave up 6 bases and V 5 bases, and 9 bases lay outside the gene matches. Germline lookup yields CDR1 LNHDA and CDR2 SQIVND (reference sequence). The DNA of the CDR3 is TGTGCCAGTAGTCTGGGACAGACCGCCGCTGAAGCTTTCTTT. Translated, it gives CASSLGQTAAEAFF.

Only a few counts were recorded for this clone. CDR3 sequence: CASSLGQGYYNEQFF. In nucleotides, the CDR3 is TGCGCCAGCAGCTTGGGCCAGGGCTACTACAATGAGCAGTTCTTC. V is TRBV5-1 and J is TRBJ2-1, with D perhaps matching TRBD1 (5 bases). V was trimmed by 0 bases and J by 3 bases, leaving 10 bases between them. From germline, CDR1 is SGHRS and CDR2 YFSETQ. CDR3 length equals 15 residues.

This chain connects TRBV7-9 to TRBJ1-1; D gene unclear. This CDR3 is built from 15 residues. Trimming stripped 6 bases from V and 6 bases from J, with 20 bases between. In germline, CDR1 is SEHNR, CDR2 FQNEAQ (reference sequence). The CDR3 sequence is CASSHQGPDSSEAFF. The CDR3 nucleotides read TGTGCCAGCAGTCATCAAGGGCCCGATAGTTCTGAAGCTTTCTTT.

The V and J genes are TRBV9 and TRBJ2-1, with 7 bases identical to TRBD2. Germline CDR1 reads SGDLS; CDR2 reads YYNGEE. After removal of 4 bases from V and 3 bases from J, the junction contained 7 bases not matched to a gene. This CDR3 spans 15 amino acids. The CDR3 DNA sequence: TGTGCCAGCAGCCCAGCGGGGTTCGGCTACAATGAGCAGTTCTTC. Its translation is CASSPAGFGYNEQFF.